This TCR beta chain was recorded in a study of T cells in Graves' hyperthyroidism and ophthalmopathy. The study, taken as a whole, reports: The model forecast ophthalmopathy, anticipating it by a median about 7 months before onset.

Turning to this clonotype: Its target is unknown.

Trimming cost V 4 bases and J 0 bases, with 10 bases left between them. CDR1 is MDHEN and CDR2 is SYDVKM in the germline V gene. The CDR3 extends over 15 amino acids. What was amplified from RNA transcripts were TCR beta CDR3 regions. Using the HTBI primer set, a first-round RT-PCR was run on the TCR CDR3. Via MiXCR, TCRdb re-called the multiplex PCR reads, giving one row per CDR3 protein. The sample consists of some 740,000 distinct CDR3 sequences, roughly 15% of them appearing once. The origin of this receptor is a woman between 18 and 29 years old with Graves' hyperthyroidism. Sequenced: blood. The V gene is TRBV28, the J gene TRBJ2-4; D remains ambiguous. The CDR3 is CASSSPAEAKNIQYF. Here the CDR3 DNA reads TGTGCCAGCAGTTCCCCGGCCGAAGCCAAAAACATTCAGTACTTC.